These T cell receptor beta chains were read from a single sample in a study of T cells after yellow fever vaccination. Each CDR3 protein is one row after TCRdb ran MiXCR on the 5' RACE reads. The table includes approximately 550,000 distinct CDR3 sequences, about 14% detected once. Specimen: PBMCs, collected on the day of the yellow fever booster vaccination. The receptors here all came from a man aged 25 to 40 who received the YFV17D yellow fever vaccine. CDR3s include the opening cysteine and the closing phenylalanine or tryptophan. Fields, in order: V gene, CDR3 length, J gene, clone size, D gene, CDR3 DNA, CDR3 protein. D genes are given only for firm matches. Some rows mark clone size as missing; the rest say once, few, many or name a class of expanded clone.

V gene: TRBV20-1; CDR3 length: 15; J gene: TRBJ2-3; clone size: .; D gene: TRBD2; CDR3 DNA: TGCAGTGCCGGGACTAGCGGGAGTATGCCAGATACGCAGTATTTT; CDR3 protein: CSAGTSGSMPDTQYF
V gene: TRBV7-9; CDR3 length: 16; J gene: TRBJ2-6; clone size: few; D gene: TRBD1; CDR3 DNA: TGTGCCAGCAGTTCTCAGGGGGCGCGTGGGGCCAACGTCCTGACTTTC; CDR3 protein: CASSSQGARGANVLTF
V gene: TRBV24-1; CDR3 length: 14; J gene: TRBJ2-2; clone size: .; D gene: .; CDR3 DNA: TGTGCCACCAGTGTCGAAGGAGGGACCGGGGAGCTGTTTTTT; CDR3 protein: CATSVEGGTGELFF
V gene: TRBV5-4; CDR3 length: 15; J gene: TRBJ2-3; clone size: .; D gene: TRBD1; CDR3 DNA: TGTGCCAGCAGCATAACGGGACAGGGGACAGATACGCAGTATTTT; CDR3 protein: CASSITGQGTDTQYF
V gene: TRBV9; CDR3 length: 16; J gene: TRBJ2-2; clone size: .; D gene: TRBD2; CDR3 DNA: TGTGCCAGCAGCGTAGCGGCGGGAGAGTACACCGGGGAGCTGTTTTTT; CDR3 protein: CASSVAAGEYTGELFF
V gene: TRBV20-1; CDR3 length: 13; J gene: TRBJ2-5; clone size: .; D gene: .; CDR3 DNA: TGCAGTGCTCTGAGACAGATGCAAGAGACCCAGTACTTC; CDR3 protein: CSALRQMQETQYF
V gene: TRBV27; CDR3 length: 16; J gene: TRBJ1-6; clone size: many; D gene: .; CDR3 DNA: TGTGCCAGCAGTCAGGTGACTAGCACCTATAATTCACCCCTCCACTTT; CDR3 protein: CASSQVTSTYNSPLHF
V gene: TRBV7-8; CDR3 length: 15; J gene: TRBJ2-7; clone size: many; D gene: TRBD2; CDR3 DNA: TGTGCCAGCAGCCTTGGGACTAGCGGATCCTACGAGCAGTACTTC; CDR3 protein: CASSLGTSGSYEQYF
V gene: TRBV7-8; CDR3 length: 13; J gene: TRBJ2-5; clone size: .; D gene: .; CDR3 DNA: TGTGCCAGCAGCTTCCCACAGCAAGAGACCCAGTACTTC; CDR3 protein: CASSFPQQETQYF
V gene: TRBV5-1; CDR3 length: 14; J gene: TRBJ2-7; clone size: few; D gene: TRBD1; CDR3 DNA: TGCGCCAGCAGTCGTGGGACAGAGTCCTACGAGCAGTACTTC; CDR3 protein: CASSRGTESYEQYF
V gene: TRBV20-1; CDR3 length: 15; J gene: TRBJ2-3; clone size: .; D gene: .; CDR3 DNA: TGCAGTGCCCTCGTCGTAGATCTGAGCACAGATACGCAGTATTTT; CDR3 protein: CSALVVDLSTDTQYF
V gene: TRBV10-3; CDR3 length: 13; J gene: TRBJ2-5; clone size: few; D gene: .; CDR3 DNA: TGTGCCATCAGTGAGCGGGCATGGGAGACCCAGTACTTC; CDR3 protein: CAISERAWETQYF
V gene: TRBV2; CDR3 length: 14; J gene: TRBJ2-1; clone size: .; D gene: .; CDR3 DNA: TGTGCCAGCGTTTTTCAGCGGAGCTACAATGAGCAGTTCTTC; CDR3 protein: CASVFQRSYNEQFF
V gene: TRBV2; CDR3 length: 14; J gene: TRBJ2-1; clone size: few; D gene: .; CDR3 DNA: TGTGCCAGCAGTGTTGTGGGAGGGGGATATGAGCAGTTCTTC; CDR3 protein: CASSVVGGGYEQFF
V gene: TRBV25-1; CDR3 length: 14; J gene: TRBJ2-7; clone size: .; D gene: TRBD1; CDR3 DNA: TGTGCCAGCAGCCGACAGGGGCAAACCTACGAGCAGTACTTC; CDR3 protein: CASSRQGQTYEQYF
V gene: TRBV20-1; CDR3 length: 13; J gene: TRBJ2-1; clone size: .; D gene: .; CDR3 DNA: TGCAGTGCTATCCAGGACCCGTACAATGAGCAGTTCTTC; CDR3 protein: CSAIQDPYNEQFF
V gene: TRBV7-2; CDR3 length: 12; J gene: TRBJ2-7; clone size: many; D gene: .; CDR3 DNA: TGTGCCAGCAGCTCAGTCGGGTACGAGCAGTACTTC; CDR3 protein: CASSSVGYEQYF
V gene: TRBV12-3/TRBV12-4; CDR3 length: 13; J gene: TRBJ2-1; clone size: few; D gene: TRBD1; CDR3 DNA: TGTGCCAGCAGGGGACAGGGTCACAATGAGCAGTTCTTC; CDR3 protein: CASRGQGHNEQFF
V gene: TRBV4-2; CDR3 length: 15; J gene: TRBJ1-4; clone size: .; D gene: .; CDR3 DNA: TGTGCCAGCAGCCAAGAGGAGGGTGGCAGTGGAAAACTGTTTTTT; CDR3 protein: CASSQEEGGSGKLFF
V gene: TRBV11-2; CDR3 length: 14; J gene: TRBJ2-7; clone size: .; D gene: .; CDR3 DNA: TGTGCCAGCACCTCCGAGCGGGTTATCTACGAGCAGTACTTC; CDR3 protein: CASTSERVIYEQYF
V gene: TRBV20-1; CDR3 length: 15; J gene: TRBJ2-7; clone size: .; D gene: .; CDR3 DNA: TGCAGTGCTAGTTCTCCGCTTTCTAGGCACTACGAGCAGTACTTC; CDR3 protein: CSASSPLSRHYEQYF
V gene: TRBV6-5; CDR3 length: 15; J gene: TRBJ1-4; clone size: many; D gene: .; CDR3 DNA: TGTGCCAGCAGTTACTCCCCGACTGGGGGGGAAAAACTGTTTTTT; CDR3 protein: CASSYSPTGGEKLFF
V gene: TRBV7-2; CDR3 length: 14; J gene: TRBJ2-3; clone size: few; D gene: .; CDR3 DNA: TGTGCCAGCACCCATCCCACCAGGGGAGATACGCAGTATTTT; CDR3 protein: CASTHPTRGDTQYF
V gene: TRBV5-1; CDR3 length: 15; J gene: TRBJ2-1; clone size: few; D gene: .; CDR3 DNA: TGCGCCAGCAGCTCGGCCTCCGGGACCTACAATGAGCAGTTCTTC; CDR3 protein: CASSSASGTYNEQFF
V gene: TRBV7-2; CDR3 length: 14; J gene: TRBJ1-1; clone size: .; D gene: .; CDR3 DNA: TGTGCCAGCAGCACAGGGACGCCGAACACTGAAGCTTTCTTT; CDR3 protein: CASSTGTPNTEAFF
V gene: TRBV20-1; CDR3 length: 10; J gene: TRBJ2-1; clone size: .; D gene: .; CDR3 DNA: TGCAGTGCTTTCACCAATGAGCAGTTCTTC; CDR3 protein: CSAFTNEQFF
V gene: TRBV24-1; CDR3 length: 13; J gene: TRBJ2-2; clone size: .; D gene: .; CDR3 DNA: TGTGCCACCAGTGATCCGCCCACCGGGGAGCTGTTTTTT; CDR3 protein: CATSDPPTGELFF
V gene: TRBV20-1; CDR3 length: 15; J gene: TRBJ2-1; clone size: few; D gene: TRBD2; CDR3 DNA: TGCAGTGCGAGAAATAGCGGGAGGGTAATCAATGAGCAGTTCTTC; CDR3 protein: CSARNSGRVINEQFF
V gene: TRBV28; CDR3 length: 15; J gene: TRBJ2-5; clone size: few; D gene: TRBD1; CDR3 DNA: TGTGCCAGCAAATCCGGTGGACAGGGGTATGAGACCCAGTACTTC; CDR3 protein: CASKSGGQGYETQYF
V gene: TRBV5-1; CDR3 length: 14; J gene: TRBJ2-3; clone size: few; D gene: .; CDR3 DNA: TGCGCCAGCAGCTATAACTCAGACCCAGATACGCAGTATTTT; CDR3 protein: CASSYNSDPDTQYF
V gene: TRBV5-1; CDR3 length: 14; J gene: TRBJ2-2; clone size: once; D gene: TRBD2; CDR3 DNA: TGCGCCAGCAGCCGACTAGCGGGCACCGGGGAGCTGTTTTTT; CDR3 protein: CASSRLAGTGELFF
V gene: TRBV12-3/TRBV12-4; CDR3 length: 15; J gene: TRBJ2-1; clone size: few; D gene: TRBD2; CDR3 DNA: TGTGCCAGCAAACTAGCGGGAGGGTCCTACAATGAGCAGTTCTTC; CDR3 protein: CASKLAGGSYNEQFF
V gene: TRBV5-8; CDR3 length: 14; J gene: TRBJ1-3; clone size: few; D gene: TRBD1; CDR3 DNA: TGTGCCAGCAGCCCGGGACAGGGTGGGAACACCATATATTTT; CDR3 protein: CASSPGQGGNTIYF
V gene: TRBV9; CDR3 length: 16; J gene: TRBJ2-7; clone size: .; D gene: TRBD2; CDR3 DNA: TGTGCCAGCAGCGTAGCTAGCGGCGGGATGACCTACGAGCAGTACTTC; CDR3 protein: CASSVASGGMTYEQYF
V gene: TRBV7-7; CDR3 length: 15; J gene: TRBJ2-2; clone size: few; D gene: .; CDR3 DNA: TGTGCCAGCAGCTTAGATGAGACTCCATCCGGGGAGCTGTTTTTT; CDR3 protein: CASSLDETPSGELFF
V gene: TRBV7-2; CDR3 length: 15; J gene: TRBJ2-5; clone size: few; D gene: .; CDR3 DNA: TGTGCCAGCAGCTCACGGACGGGGGCCCAGGAGGCCCAGTACTTC; CDR3 protein: CASSSRTGAQEAQYF
V gene: TRBV15; CDR3 length: 14; J gene: TRBJ2-1; clone size: .; D gene: .; CDR3 DNA: TGTGCCACCAGCAGCGGACCCGCCGACAATGAGCAGTTCTTC; CDR3 protein: CATSSGPADNEQFF
V gene: TRBV18; CDR3 length: 15; J gene: TRBJ2-3; clone size: once; D gene: .; CDR3 DNA: TGTGCCAGCTCACTGACCGGGACAATAACCGATACGCAGTATTTT; CDR3 protein: CASSLTGTITDTQYF
V gene: TRBV5-4; CDR3 length: 16; J gene: TRBJ2-3; clone size: .; D gene: TRBD1; CDR3 DNA: TGTGCCAGCAGCTACGGACAGGGGGCGAGCACAGATACGCAGTATTTT; CDR3 protein: CASSYGQGASTDTQYF
V gene: TRBV7-2; CDR3 length: 14; J gene: TRBJ2-3; clone size: few; D gene: .; CDR3 DNA: TGTGCCAGCAGCTTATTCGGGGAGAGTAATACGCAGTATTTT; CDR3 protein: CASSLFGESNTQYF
V gene: TRBV27; CDR3 length: 15; J gene: TRBJ2-5; clone size: few; D gene: TRBD2; CDR3 DNA: TGTGCCAGCAGTCAGACTAGCGCGGTACAAGAGACCCAGTACTTC; CDR3 protein: CASSQTSAVQETQYF
V gene: TRBV29-1; CDR3 length: 13; J gene: TRBJ2-3; clone size: few; D gene: TRBD2; CDR3 DNA: TGCAGCGCACTAGCGGGGGGGGCAGATACGCAGTATTTT; CDR3 protein: CSALAGGADTQYF
V gene: TRBV5-6; CDR3 length: 14; J gene: TRBJ1-6; clone size: .; D gene: TRBD1; CDR3 DNA: TGTGCCAGCAGCACGGACAGGGGGCGATCACCCCTCCACTTT; CDR3 protein: CASSTDRGRSPLHF
V gene: TRBV5-1; CDR3 length: 17; J gene: TRBJ2-7; clone size: many; D gene: TRBD2; CDR3 DNA: TGCGCCAGCAGCTTGGAGGGCGTAGCGGGAGCATACTACGAGCAGTACTTC; CDR3 protein: CASSLEGVAGAYYEQYF
V gene: TRBV20-1; CDR3 length: 14; J gene: TRBJ2-7; clone size: .; D gene: TRBD2; CDR3 DNA: TGCAGTGCTAGAGGCGAGCGGGGTACCTACGAGCAGTACTTC; CDR3 protein: CSARGERGTYEQYF
V gene: TRBV20-1; CDR3 length: 16; J gene: TRBJ1-4; clone size: .; D gene: .; CDR3 DNA: TGCAGTGCTCTACCCGGAGGAGGAGCAACTAATGAAAAACTGTTTTTT; CDR3 protein: CSALPGGGATNEKLFF
V gene: TRBV12-3/TRBV12-4; CDR3 length: 18; J gene: TRBJ2-3; clone size: few; D gene: TRBD2; CDR3 DNA: TGTGCCAGCAGTTGGCGCAGACTAGCGGGAGGAGGCCCAGATACGCAGTATTTT; CDR3 protein: CASSWRRLAGGGPDTQYF
V gene: TRBV6-5; CDR3 length: 12; J gene: TRBJ1-2; clone size: .; D gene: .; CDR3 DNA: TGTGCCATCCGGGACACGACCTATGGCTACACCTTC; CDR3 protein: CAIRDTTYGYTF
V gene: TRBV7-7; CDR3 length: 13; J gene: TRBJ2-7; clone size: .; D gene: .; CDR3 DNA: TGTGCCAGCAGCTTAGATCAGTCTTACGAGCAGTACTTC; CDR3 protein: CASSLDQSYEQYF
V gene: TRBV7-3; CDR3 length: 14; J gene: TRBJ2-2; clone size: few; D gene: .; CDR3 DNA: TGTGCCAGCAGTCGTAACCTCGGGGCCGGGGAGCTGTTTTTT; CDR3 protein: CASSRNLGAGELFF
V gene: TRBV5-1; CDR3 length: 16; J gene: TRBJ2-1; clone size: .; D gene: .; CDR3 DNA: TGCGCCAGCAGCTGGGGTCCTGCGGACTCCTACAATGAGCAGTTCTTC; CDR3 protein: CASSWGPADSYNEQFF
V gene: TRBV7-8; CDR3 length: 14; J gene: TRBJ2-3; clone size: many; D gene: .; CDR3 DNA: TGTGCCAGCAGCTTAAGCGGGAGCACAGATACGCAGTATTTT; CDR3 protein: CASSLSGSTDTQYF
V gene: TRBV7-2; CDR3 length: 15; J gene: TRBJ2-5; clone size: .; D gene: TRBD1; CDR3 DNA: TGTGCCAGCAGCGGAGGACAGGGCTTTTTAGAGACCCAGTACTTC; CDR3 protein: CASSGGQGFLETQYF
V gene: TRBV20-1; CDR3 length: 13; J gene: TRBJ2-3; clone size: many; D gene: .; CDR3 DNA: TGCAGTGCTAGATGGGGGGCCGCAGATACGCAGTATTTT; CDR3 protein: CSARWGAADTQYF